This T cell receptor beta chain was obtained from a study of shared clonotypes between healthy human individuals. In the study overall: CD4 naive and memory got three plates each, CD8 naive two, CD8 memory one.

Trimming cost V 0 bases and J 7 bases; bases outside gene matches: 12. CDR3 length: 17 residues. CDR1 is SGHRS and CDR2 is YFSETQ in the germline V gene. Running of the assay took place at deep level. TCRdb's table, derived via immunoSEQ multiplex PCR, lists solely in-frame clones and lacks some. Found here are 2,500,000 or so clones, about nine tenths of them singletons; the top ten hold more than 0.35%. Study-level points and caveats: It was observed that about 5% of naive CD4 clonotypes were shared across several donors. Non-shared clonotypes displayed generation probabilities falling below those of clonotypes present in all four donors.

A note on this clone: What it binds is unknown.

The TCR comes from a man aged 18 to 29 in good health. Some clones in this sample may be carry-over from other donors' samples. The sample consisted of naive CD4+ T cells from PBMCs. The subset is: CD45RA+ positively selected. The V call is TRBV5-1, the J call TRBJ2-1; the match to TRBD2 covers 8 bases. CDR3 in amino acids: CASSLVRGGREVNEQFF. The CDR3 coding sequence is TGCGCCAGCAGCTTGGTGCGGGGCGGGCGGGAGGTGAATGAGCAGTTCTTC.